What follows describes a single TCR beta chain. A second PCR, run for about 6 to 11 cycles, used a sample-barcoded 5' primer plus a J-beta primer mix. TCRdb re-called the 5' RACE reads through MiXCR, storing one row per CDR3 protein. The sample shows fewer than 700,000 distinct CDR3 sequences, under 55% of them seen only once. The data were taken from a study of blood T cells in healthy people across ages. About 10 milliliters was the volume of peripheral blood drawn from each donor. The specimen was blood. The receptor comes from a man older than 75 in good health.

DNA for the CDR3: TGCGCCAGCAGCTCGGGGCCGCGGGAGCAGTACTTC. Amino acids: CASSSGPREQYF. The V and J genes are TRBV5-1 and TRBJ2-7; the D call may be TRBD1 or TRBD2 (5 bases each). The germline gives CDR1 SGHRS, CDR2 YFSETQ. V lost 3 bases to trimming and J lost 7 bases, with 11 bases between them. The CDR3 length is 12 residues. Filled out from reference TRBV5-1 and TRBJ2-7, the complete variable domain reads KAGVTQTPRYLIKTRGQQVTLSCSPISGHRSVSWYQQTPGQGLQFLFEYFSETQRNKGNFPGRFSGRQFSNSRSEMNVSTLELGDSALYLCASSSGPREQYFGPGTRLTVT.